The TCR beta chain under discussion was sequenced for a study of T cell responses to AZD1222 COVID-19 vaccine. Study findings and constraints: Spike-wide coverage was observed for vaccine-associated CD4 TCRs, with dominant responses at 160-218 and 743-854. Reportedly, nearly half the spike-specific TCRs target unmutated variant regions. Among AZD1222 vaccinees, only five to seven were seropositive at baseline.

Pooling of second doses given at about 4 or about 12 weeks was done. The CDR3 extends over 15 amino acids. Trimming cost V 1 base and J 4 bases, with 13 bases left between them. The germline V gene encodes CDR1 SGHVS and CDR2 FQNEAQ. Comment on this clone: Antigen: not known.

Profiling relied on immunoSEQ multiplex PCR, and the TCRdb table lists in-frame clones only, not all of them. The sample has approximately 90,000 clones, 70% to 90% seen once; the top ten hold more than 5%. The gene calls are TRBV7-8 and TRBJ1-2; TRBD1 is a possible D gene (5 bases). This TCR was recovered from an adult who received the AZD1222 COVID-19 vaccine. The material was peripheral blood, obtained 28 days after the second AZD1222 dose. This chain's CDR3 is CASSLVHRGAYGYTF. CDR3 nucleotides: TGTGCCAGCAGCTTAGTTCACAGAGGGGCCTATGGCTACACCTTC.